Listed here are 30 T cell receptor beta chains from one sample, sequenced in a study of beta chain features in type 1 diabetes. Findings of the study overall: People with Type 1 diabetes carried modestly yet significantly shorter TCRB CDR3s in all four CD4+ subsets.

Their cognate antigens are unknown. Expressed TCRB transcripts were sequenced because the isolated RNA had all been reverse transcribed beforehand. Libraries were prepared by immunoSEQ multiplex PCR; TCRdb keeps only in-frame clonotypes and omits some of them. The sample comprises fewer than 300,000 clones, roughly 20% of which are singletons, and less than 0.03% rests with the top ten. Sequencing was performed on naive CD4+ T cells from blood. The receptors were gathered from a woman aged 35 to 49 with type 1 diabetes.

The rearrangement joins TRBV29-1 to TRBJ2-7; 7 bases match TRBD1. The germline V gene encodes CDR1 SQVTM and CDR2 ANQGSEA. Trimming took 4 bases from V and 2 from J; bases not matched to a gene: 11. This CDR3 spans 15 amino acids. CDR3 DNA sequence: TGCAGCGTTGGGGACCCGACAGGGAAACCCTACGAGCAGTACTTC. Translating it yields CSVGDPTGKPYEQYF.

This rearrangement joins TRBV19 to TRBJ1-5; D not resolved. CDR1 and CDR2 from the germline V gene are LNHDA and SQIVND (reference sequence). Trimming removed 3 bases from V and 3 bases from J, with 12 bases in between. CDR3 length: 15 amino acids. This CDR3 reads CASSIGLWDNQPQHF. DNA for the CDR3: TGTGCCAGTAGTATCGGACTGTGGGACAATCAGCCCCAGCATTTT.

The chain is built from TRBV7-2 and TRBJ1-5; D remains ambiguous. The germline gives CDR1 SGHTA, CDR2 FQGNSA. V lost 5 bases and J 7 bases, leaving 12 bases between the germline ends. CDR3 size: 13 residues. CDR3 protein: CASSPTLIQPQHF. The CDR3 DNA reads TGTGCCAGCAGCCCAACTTTAATCCAGCCCCAGCATTTT.

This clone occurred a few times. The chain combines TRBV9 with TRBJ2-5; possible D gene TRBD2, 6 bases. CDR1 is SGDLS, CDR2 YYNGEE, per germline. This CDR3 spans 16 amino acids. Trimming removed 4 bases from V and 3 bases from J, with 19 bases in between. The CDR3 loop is CASSTGGAAGEETQYF. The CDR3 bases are TGTGCCAGCAGCACCGGTGGTGCAGCGGGTGAAGAGACCCAGTACTTC.

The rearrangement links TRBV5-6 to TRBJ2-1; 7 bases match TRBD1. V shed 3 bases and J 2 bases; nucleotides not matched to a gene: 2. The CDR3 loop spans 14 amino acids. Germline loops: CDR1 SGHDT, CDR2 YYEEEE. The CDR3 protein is CASSWTGTYNEQFF. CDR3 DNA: TGTGCCAGCAGCTGGACAGGCACCTACAATGAGCAGTTCTTC.

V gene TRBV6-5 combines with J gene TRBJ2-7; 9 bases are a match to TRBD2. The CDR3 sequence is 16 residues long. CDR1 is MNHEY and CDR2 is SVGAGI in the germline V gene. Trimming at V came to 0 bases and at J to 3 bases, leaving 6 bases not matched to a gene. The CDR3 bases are TGTGCCAGCAGTTACTCGGAGCGGGGGGCCATCTACGAGCAGTACTTC. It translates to CASSYSERGAIYEQYF.

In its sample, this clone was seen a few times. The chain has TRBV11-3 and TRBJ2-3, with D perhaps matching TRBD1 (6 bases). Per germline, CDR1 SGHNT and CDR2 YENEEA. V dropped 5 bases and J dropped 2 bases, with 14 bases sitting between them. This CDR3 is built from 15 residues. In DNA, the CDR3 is TGTGCCAGCAGCCGCCCAGGGGCGACCACAGATACGCAGTATTTT. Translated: CASSRPGATTDTQYF.

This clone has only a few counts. This chain's CDR3 is CAWDRLAGLNEQFF. As DNA, the CDR3 is TGTGCCTGGGATAGACTAGCGGGACTCAATGAGCAGTTCTTC. The chain employs TRBV30 and TRBJ2-1; 11 bases match TRBD2. Germline V gene data show CDR1 as GTSNPN and CDR2 as SVGIG (reference sequence). The ends lost 5 bases at V and 6 bases at J; junction bases unmatched: 6. This CDR3 is built from 14 residues.

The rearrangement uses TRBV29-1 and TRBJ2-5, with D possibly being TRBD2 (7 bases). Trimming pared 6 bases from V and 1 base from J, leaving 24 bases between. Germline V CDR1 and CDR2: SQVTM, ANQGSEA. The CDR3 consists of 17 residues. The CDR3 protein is CSVAREGFWGAQETQYF. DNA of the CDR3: TGCAGCGTCGCCAGGGAGGGCTTCTGGGGGGCCCAAGAGACCCAGTACTTC.

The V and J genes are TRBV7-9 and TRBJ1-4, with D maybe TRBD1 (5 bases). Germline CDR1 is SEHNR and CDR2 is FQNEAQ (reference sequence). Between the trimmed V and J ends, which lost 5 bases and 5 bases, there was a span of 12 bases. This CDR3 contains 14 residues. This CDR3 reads CASSEGLENEKLFF. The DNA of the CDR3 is TGTGCCAGCAGCGAGGGACTCGAGAATGAAAAACTGTTTTTT. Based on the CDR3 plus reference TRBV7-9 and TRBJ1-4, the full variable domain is DTGVSQNPRHKITKRGQNVTFRCDPISEHNRLYWYRQTLGQGPEFLTYFQNEAQLEKSRLLSDRFSAERPKGSFSTLEIQRTEQGDSAMYLCASSEGLENEKLFFGSGTQLSVL.

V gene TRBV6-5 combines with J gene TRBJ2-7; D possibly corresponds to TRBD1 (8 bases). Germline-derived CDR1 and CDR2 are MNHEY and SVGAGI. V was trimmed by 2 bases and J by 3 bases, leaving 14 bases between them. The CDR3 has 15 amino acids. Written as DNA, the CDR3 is TGTGCCAGCAGTTACAGCGGGACAGGTAACTACGAGCAGTACTTC. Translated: CASSYSGTGNYEQYF.

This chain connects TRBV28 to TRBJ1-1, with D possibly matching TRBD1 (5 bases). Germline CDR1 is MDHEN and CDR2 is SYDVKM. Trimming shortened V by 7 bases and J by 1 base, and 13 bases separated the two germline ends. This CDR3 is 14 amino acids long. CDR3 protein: CASTWEGWNTEAFF. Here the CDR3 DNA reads TGTGCCAGCACCTGGGAGGGGTGGAACACTGAAGCTTTCTTT.

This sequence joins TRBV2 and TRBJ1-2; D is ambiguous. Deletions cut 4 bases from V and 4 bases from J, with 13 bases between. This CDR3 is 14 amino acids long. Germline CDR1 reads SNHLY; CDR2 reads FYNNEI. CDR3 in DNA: TGTGCCAGCAGTGGAGGTATCGGAGGCTATGGCTACACCTTC. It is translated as CASSGGIGGYGYTF.

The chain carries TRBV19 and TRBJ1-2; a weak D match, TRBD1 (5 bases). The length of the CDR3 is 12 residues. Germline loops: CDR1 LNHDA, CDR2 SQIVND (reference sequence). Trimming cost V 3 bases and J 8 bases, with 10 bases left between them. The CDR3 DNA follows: TGTGCCAGTAGTATCTCAGGGAACGGCTACACCTTC. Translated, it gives CASSISGNGYTF. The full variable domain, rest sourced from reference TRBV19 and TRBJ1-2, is DGGITQSPKYLFRKEGQNVTLSCEQNLNHDAMYWYRQDPGQGLRLIYYSQIVNDFQKGDIAEGYSVSREKKESFPLTVTSAQKNPTAFYLCASSISGNGYTFGSGTRLTVV.

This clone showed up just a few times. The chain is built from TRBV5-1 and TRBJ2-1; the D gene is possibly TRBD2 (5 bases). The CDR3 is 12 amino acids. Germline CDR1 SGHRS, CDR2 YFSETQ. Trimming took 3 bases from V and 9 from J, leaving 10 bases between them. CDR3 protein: CASSYGSSEQFF. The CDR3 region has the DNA TGCGCCAGCAGCTATGGGAGCAGTGAGCAGTTCTTC. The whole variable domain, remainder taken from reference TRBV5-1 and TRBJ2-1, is KAGVTQTPRYLIKTRGQQVTLSCSPISGHRSVSWYQQTPGQGLQFLFEYFSETQRNKGNFPGRFSGRQFSNSRSEMNVSTLELGDSALYLCASSYGSSEQFFGPGTRLTVL.

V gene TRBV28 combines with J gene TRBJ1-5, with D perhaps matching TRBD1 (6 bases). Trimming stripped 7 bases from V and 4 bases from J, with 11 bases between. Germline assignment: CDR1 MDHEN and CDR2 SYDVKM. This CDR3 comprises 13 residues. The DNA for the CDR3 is TGTGCCAGCACCCTAACAGGGAATCAGCCCCAGCATTTT. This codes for CASTLTGNQPQHF.

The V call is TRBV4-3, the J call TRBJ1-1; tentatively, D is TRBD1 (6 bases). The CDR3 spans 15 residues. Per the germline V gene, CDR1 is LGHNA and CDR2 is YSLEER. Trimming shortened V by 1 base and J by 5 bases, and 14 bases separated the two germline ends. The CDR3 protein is CASSQAGGMRTEAFF. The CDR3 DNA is TGCGCCAGCAGCCAAGCTGGGGGCATGAGGACTGAAGCTTTCTTT.

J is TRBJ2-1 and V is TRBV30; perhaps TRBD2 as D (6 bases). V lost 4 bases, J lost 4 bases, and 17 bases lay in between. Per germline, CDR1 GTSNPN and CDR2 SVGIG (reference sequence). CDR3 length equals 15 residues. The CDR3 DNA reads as TGTGCCTGGACGTGGAGGGCCTTGATTTACAATGAGCAGTTCTTC. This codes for CAWTWRALIYNEQFF. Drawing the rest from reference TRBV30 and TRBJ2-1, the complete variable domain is SQTIHQWPATLVQPVGSPLSLECTVEGTSNPNLYWYRQAAGRGLQLLFYSVGIGQISSEVPQNLSASRPQDRQFILSSKKLLLSDSGFYLCAWTWRALIYNEQFFGPGTRLTVL.

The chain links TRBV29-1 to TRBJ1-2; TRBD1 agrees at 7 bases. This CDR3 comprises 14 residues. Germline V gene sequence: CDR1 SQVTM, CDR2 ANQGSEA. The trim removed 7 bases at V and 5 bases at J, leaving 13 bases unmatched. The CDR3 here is CSAADRDRGYGYTF. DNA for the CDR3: TGCAGCGCCGCGGACCGGGACAGAGGGTATGGCTACACCTTC.

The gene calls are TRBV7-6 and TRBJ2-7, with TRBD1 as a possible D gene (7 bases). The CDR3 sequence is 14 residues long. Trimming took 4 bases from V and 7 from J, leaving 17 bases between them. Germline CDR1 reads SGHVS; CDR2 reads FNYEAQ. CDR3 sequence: CASSSPGGGREQYF. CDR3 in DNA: TGTGCCAGCAGCTCCCCCGGAGGGGGCAGAGAGCAGTACTTC.

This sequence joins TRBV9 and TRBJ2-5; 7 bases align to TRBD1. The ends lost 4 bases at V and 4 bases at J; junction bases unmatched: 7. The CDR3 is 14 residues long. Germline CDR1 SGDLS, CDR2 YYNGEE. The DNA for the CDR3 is TGTGCCAGCAGCCCTGGGTCAGGGGGAGAGACCCAGTACTTC. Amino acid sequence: CASSPGSGGETQYF.

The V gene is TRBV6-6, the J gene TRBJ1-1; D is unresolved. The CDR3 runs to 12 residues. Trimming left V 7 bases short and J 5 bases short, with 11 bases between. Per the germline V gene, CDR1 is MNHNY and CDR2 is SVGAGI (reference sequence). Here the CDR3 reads CASIESSTEAFF. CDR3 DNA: TGTGCCAGCATAGAGTCGAGTACTGAAGCTTTCTTT.

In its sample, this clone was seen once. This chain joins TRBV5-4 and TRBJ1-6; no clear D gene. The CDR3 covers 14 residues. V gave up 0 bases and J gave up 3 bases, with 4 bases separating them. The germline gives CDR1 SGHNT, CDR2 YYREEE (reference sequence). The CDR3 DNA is TGTGCCAGCAGCTTGGACAGCTATAATTCACCCCTCCACTTT. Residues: CASSLDSYNSPLHF.

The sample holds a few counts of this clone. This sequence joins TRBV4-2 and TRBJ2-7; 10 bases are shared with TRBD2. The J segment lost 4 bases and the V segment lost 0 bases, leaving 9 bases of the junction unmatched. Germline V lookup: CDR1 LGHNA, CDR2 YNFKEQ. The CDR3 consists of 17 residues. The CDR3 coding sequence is TGTGCCAGCAGCCAAGATAACGGAGGACTAGCGGAATACGAGCAGTACTTC. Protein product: CASSQDNGGLAEYEQYF.

The CDR3 region is CASSRERNSPLHF. CDR3 nucleotide sequence: TGTGCCAGCAGCCGGGAGAGAAATTCACCCCTCCACTTT. The chain links TRBV11-2 to TRBJ1-6; D not resolved. The germline gives CDR1 SGHAT, CDR2 FQNNGV. This CDR3 is built from 13 residues. V lost 5 bases and J lost 7, with 9 bases in between.

CDR3 sequence: CASSFPRGLGTGELFF. The CDR3 DNA reads as TGTGCCAGCAGCTTCCCCCGCGGGCTGGGCACCGGGGAGCTGTTTTTT. This chain links TRBV9 with TRBJ2-2; possible D gene TRBD2, 5 bases. The CDR3 runs to 16 residues. Between the trimmed V and J ends, which lost 4 bases and 4 bases, there was a span of 17 bases. Looked up from germline, CDR1 is SGDLS and CDR2 is YYNGEE.

The CDR3 nucleotides are TGTGCCAGCAGCGTAGTGGACAGCTATGGCTACACCTTC. Its translation: CASSVVDSYGYTF. This sequence joins TRBV9 and TRBJ1-2, with D perhaps matching TRBD1 (6 bases). Per the germline V gene, CDR1 is SGDLS and CDR2 is YYNGEE. The V gene lost 0 bases and the J gene lost 4 bases, with 7 bases spanning the gap. The length of the CDR3 is 13 residues.

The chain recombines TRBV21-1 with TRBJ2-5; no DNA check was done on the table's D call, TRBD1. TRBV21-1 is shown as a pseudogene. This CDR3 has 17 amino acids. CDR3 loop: CASSKAVKTGGLETQYF. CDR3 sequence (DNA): TGTGCCAGCAGCAAAGCGGTGAAGACAGGGGGCTTAGAGACCCAGTACTTC.

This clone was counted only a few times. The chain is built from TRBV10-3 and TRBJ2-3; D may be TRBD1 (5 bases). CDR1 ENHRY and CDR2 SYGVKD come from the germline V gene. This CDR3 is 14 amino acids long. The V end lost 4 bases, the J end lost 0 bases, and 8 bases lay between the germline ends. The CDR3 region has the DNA TGTGCCATCAGTGGGGGCTACAGCACAGATACGCAGTATTTT. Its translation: CAISGGYSTDTQYF.

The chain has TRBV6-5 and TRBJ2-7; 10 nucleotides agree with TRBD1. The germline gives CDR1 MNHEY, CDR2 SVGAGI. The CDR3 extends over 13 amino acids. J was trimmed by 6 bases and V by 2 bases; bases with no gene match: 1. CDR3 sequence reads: CASSYRDRGEQYF. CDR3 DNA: TGTGCCAGCAGTTACCGGGACAGGGGCGAGCAGTACTTC.